Sequencing of this TCR beta chain was carried out in a study of blood T cell repertoires in COVID-19. For the study at large: PBMCs, B-cell-depleted T cells, or T cells were the source of the cDNA or gDNA that made up the material.

About this clone: Its ends do not fully match the called genes, so a read error is possible.

Study processing details: Reference gene primers were amplified, and this amplification served to estimate nucleated cell counts. Data came from immunoSEQ multiplex PCR; TCRdb stores just in-frame clones and leaves some out. For V, J and clone size, that table is used; D and trimming come from the DNA. The repertoire holds around 500,000 clones, with 70% to 90% as singletons. The CDR3 sequence is 15 residues long. Germline V gives CDR1 SGHAT, CDR2 FQNNGV. This sequence joins TRBV11-2 and TRBJ2-1; TRBD2 matches 8 bases. The source of this sequence is a human donor in a cohort sampled during active COVID-19. What was sequenced was peripheral blood. The chain's CDR3 is CASTLAGKLNNEQFF. The CDR3 DNA reads as TGTGCCAGCACCTTAGCGGGAAAGCTCAACAATGAGCAGTTCTTC.